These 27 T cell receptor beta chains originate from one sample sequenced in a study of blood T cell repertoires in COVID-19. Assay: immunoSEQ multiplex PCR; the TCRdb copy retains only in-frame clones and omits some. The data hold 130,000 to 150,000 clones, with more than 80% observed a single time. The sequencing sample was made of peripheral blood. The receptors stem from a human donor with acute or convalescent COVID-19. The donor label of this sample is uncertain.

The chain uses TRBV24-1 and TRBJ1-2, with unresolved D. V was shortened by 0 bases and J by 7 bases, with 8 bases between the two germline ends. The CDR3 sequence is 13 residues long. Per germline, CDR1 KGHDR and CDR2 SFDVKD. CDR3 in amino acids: CATSDLRGFGYTF. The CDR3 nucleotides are TGTGCCACCAGTGATTTGCGAGGTTTTGGCTACACCTTC.

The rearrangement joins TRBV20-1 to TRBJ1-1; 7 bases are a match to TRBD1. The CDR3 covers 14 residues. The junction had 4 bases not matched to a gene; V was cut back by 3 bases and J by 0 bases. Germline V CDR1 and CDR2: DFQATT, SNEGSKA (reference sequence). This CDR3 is CSASLGTVNTEAFF. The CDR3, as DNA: TGCAGTGCTAGTCTGGGGACAGTGAACACTGAAGCTTTCTTT.

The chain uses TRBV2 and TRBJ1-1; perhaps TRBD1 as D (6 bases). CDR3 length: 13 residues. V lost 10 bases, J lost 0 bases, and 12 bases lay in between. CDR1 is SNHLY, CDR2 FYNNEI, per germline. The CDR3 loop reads CAIQTGVNTEAFF. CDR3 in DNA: TGTGCCATCCAGACAGGAGTGAACACTGAAGCTTTCTTT.

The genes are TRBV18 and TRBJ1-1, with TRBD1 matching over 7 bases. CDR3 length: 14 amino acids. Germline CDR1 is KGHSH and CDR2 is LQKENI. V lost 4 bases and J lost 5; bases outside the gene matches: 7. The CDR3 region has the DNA TGTGCCAGCTCACTCGGACAGGACTGGACTGAAGCTTTCTTT. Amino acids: CASSLGQDWTEAFF.

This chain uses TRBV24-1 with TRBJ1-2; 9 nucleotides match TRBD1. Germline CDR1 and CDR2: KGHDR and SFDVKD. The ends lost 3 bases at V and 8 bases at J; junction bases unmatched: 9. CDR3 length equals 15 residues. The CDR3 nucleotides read TGTGCCACCAGTGATCCTCGGACAGGGGAGGCGGGCTACACCTTC. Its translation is CATSDPRTGEAGYTF.

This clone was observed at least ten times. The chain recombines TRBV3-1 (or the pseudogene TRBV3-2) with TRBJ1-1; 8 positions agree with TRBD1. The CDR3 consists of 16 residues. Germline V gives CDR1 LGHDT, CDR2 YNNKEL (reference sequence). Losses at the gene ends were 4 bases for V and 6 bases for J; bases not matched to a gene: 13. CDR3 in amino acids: CASSPRAQGAIAEAFF. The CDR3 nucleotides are TGTGCCAGCAGCCCAAGGGCCCAGGGGGCTATTGCTGAAGCTTTCTTT.

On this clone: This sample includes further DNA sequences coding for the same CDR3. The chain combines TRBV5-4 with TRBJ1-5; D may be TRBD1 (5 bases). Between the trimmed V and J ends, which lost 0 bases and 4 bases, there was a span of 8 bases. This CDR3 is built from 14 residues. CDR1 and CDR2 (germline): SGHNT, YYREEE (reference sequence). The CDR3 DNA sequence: TGTGCCAGCAGCTTGGGGGGGGGAAATCAGCCCCAGCATTTT. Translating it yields CASSLGGGNQPQHF.

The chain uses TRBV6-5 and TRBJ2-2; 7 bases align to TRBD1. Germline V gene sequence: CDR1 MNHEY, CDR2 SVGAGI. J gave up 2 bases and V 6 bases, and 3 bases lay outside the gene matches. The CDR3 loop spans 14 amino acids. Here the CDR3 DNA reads TGTGCCAGCAGGGGACAGCAAAACACCGGGGAGCTGTTTTTT. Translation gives CASRGQQNTGELFF.

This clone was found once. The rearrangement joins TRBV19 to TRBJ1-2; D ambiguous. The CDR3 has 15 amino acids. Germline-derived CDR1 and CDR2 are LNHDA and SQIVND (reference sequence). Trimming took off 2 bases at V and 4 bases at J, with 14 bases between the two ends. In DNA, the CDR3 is TGTGCCAGTAGTATACCGGCCCTAGCGTCCTATGGCTACACCTTC. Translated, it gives CASSIPALASYGYTF.

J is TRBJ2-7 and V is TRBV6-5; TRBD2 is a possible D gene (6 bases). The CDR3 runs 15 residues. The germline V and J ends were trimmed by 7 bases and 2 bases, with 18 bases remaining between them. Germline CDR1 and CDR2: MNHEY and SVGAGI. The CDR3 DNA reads TGTGCCAGCAATCGGGACTTCCAAGGACCCTACGAGCAGTACTTC. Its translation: CASNRDFQGPYEQYF.

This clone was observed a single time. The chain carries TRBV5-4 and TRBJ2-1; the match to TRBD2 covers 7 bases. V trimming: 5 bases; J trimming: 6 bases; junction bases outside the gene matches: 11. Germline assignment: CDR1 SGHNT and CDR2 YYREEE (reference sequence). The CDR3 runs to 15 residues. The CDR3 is CASRSPLTSVNEQFF. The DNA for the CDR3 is TGTGCCAGCAGATCGCCACTCACTAGCGTCAATGAGCAGTTCTTC.

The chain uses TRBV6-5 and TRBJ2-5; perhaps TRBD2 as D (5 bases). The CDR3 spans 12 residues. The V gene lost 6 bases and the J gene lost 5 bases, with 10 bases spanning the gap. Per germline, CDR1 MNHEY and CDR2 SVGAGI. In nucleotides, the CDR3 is TGTGCCAGCAGCCCGCCGGGGGAGACCCAGTACTTC. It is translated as CASSPPGETQYF.

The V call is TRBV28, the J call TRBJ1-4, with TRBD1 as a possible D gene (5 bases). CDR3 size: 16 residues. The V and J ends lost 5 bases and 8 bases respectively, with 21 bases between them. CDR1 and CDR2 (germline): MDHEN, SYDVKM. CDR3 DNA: TGTGCCAGCAGTCCCGACCCGGGACTCCGAAGGGAAAAACTGTTTTTT. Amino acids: CASSPDPGLRREKLFF.

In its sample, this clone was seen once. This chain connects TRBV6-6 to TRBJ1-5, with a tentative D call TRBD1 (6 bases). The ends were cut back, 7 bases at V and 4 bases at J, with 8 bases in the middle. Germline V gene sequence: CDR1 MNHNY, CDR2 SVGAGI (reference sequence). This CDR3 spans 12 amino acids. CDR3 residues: CASKRGNQPQHF. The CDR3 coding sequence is TGTGCCAGCAAGAGGGGGAATCAGCCCCAGCATTTT.

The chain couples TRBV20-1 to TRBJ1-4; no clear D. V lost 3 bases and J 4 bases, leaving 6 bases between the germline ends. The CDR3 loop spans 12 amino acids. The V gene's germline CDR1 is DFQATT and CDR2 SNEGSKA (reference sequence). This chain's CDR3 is CSASNNNEKLFF. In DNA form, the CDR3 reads TGCAGTGCTAGTAACAATAATGAAAAACTGTTTTTT.

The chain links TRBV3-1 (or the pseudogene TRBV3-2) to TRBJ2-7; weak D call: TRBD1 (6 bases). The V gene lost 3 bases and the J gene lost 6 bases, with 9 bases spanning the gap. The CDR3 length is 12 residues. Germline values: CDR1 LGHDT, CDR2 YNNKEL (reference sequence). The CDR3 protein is CASSHRGPEQYF. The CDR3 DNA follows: TGTGCCAGCAGCCACAGGGGACCCGAGCAGTACTTC.

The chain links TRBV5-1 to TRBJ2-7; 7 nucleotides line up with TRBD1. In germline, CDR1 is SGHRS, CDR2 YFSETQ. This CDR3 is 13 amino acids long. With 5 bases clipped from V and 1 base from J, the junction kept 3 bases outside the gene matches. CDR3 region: CASRETGSYEQYF. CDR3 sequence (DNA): TGCGCCAGCAGGGAGACAGGGTCCTACGAGCAGTACTTC.

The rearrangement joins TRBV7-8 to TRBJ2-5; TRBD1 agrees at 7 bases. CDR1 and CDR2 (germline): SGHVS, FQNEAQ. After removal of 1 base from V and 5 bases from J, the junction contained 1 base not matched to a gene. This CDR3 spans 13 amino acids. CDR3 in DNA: TGTGCCAGCAGCTTAGAAGGGGGCGAGACCCAGTACTTC. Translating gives CASSLEGGETQYF.

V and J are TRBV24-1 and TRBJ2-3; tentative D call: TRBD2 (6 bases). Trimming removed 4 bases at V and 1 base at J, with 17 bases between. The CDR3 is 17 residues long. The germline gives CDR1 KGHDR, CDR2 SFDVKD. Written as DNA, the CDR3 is TGTGCCACCAGTGAGCCCGATCGACTAGGCGGCACAGATACGCAGTATTTT. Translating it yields CATSEPDRLGGTDTQYF.

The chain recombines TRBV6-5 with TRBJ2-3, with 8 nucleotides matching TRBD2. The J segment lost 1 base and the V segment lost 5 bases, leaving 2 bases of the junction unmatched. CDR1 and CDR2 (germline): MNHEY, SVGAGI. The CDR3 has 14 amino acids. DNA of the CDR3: TGTGCCAGCAGTCTGACTAGCGGCACAGATACGCAGTATTTT. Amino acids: CASSLTSGTDTQYF.

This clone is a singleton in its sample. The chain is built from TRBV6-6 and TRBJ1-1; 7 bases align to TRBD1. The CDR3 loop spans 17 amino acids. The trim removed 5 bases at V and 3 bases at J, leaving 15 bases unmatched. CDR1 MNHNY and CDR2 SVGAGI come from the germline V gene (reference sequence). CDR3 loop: CASSPLTRRQGDTEAFF. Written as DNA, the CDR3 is TGTGCCAGCAGTCCCCTAACGAGGAGACAGGGCGACACTGAAGCTTTCTTT.

The CDR3 coding sequence is TGTGCCAGCAGCCCCGACATATACTATGGCTACACCTTC. Protein product: CASSPDIYYGYTF. V is TRBV6-5 and J is TRBJ1-2; no reliable D call. Trimming removed 6 bases at V and 3 bases at J, with 11 bases between. CDR3 length equals 13 residues. The germline V gene encodes CDR1 MNHEY and CDR2 SVGAGI.

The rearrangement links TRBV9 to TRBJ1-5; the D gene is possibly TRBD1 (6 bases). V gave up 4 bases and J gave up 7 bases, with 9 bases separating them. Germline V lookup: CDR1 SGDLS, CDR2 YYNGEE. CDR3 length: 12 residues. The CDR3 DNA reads TGTGCCAGCAGCAAGGGGGAACAGCCCCAGCATTTT. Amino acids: CASSKGEQPQHF.

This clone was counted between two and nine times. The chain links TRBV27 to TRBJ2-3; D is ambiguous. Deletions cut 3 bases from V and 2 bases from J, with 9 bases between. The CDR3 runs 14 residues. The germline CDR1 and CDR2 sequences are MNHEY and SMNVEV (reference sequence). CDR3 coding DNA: TGTGCCAGCAGTTTCAGTACAGCCACAGATACGCAGTATTTT. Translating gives CASSFSTATDTQYF.

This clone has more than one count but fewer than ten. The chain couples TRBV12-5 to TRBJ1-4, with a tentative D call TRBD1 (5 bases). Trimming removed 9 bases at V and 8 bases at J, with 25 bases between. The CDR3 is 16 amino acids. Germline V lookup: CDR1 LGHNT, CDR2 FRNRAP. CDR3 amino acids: CARPYPPSGGQEKLFF. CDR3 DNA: TGTGCTAGACCATACCCCCCATCCGGGGGTCAAGAAAAACTGTTTTTT.

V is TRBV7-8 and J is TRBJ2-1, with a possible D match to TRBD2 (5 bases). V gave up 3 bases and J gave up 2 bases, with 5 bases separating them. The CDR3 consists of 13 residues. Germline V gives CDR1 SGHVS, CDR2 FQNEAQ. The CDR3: CASSFSAYNEQFF. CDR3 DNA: TGTGCCAGCAGCTTTAGCGCCTACAATGAGCAGTTCTTC.

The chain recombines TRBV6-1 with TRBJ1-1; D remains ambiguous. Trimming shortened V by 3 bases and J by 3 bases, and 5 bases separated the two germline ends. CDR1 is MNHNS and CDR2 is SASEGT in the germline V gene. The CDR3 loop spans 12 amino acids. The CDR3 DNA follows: TGTGCCAGCAGTGACCGGTACACTGAAGCTTTCTTT. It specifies CASSDRYTEAFF.